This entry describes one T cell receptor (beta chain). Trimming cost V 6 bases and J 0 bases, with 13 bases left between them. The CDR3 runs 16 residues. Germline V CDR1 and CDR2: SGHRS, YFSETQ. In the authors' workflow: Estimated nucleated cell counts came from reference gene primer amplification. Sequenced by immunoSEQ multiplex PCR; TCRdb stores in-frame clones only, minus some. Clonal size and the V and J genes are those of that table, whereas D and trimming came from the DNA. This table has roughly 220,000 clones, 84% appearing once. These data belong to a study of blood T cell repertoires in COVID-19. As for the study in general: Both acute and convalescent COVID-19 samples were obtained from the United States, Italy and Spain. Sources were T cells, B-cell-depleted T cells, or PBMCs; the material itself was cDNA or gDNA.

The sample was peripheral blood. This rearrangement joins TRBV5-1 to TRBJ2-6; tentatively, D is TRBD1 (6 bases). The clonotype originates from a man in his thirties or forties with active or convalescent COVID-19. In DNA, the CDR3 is TGCGCCAGCACCGGGACACCGATCTCTGGGGCCAACGTCCTGACTTTC. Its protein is CASTGTPISGANVLTF.